The clone carrying this T cell receptor beta chain was seen only a few times. Through a sample-barcoded 5' primer and a J-beta primer mix, a second PCR was run for roughly 7 to 12 cycles. TCRdb passed the 5' RACE reads through MiXCR, listing each CDR3 protein once. This sample has around 1.5 million distinct CDR3 sequences; roughly 30% occur once, and the top ten carry about 11%. These data belong to a study of blood T cells in healthy people across ages. The CDR3 spans 14 residues. Germline CDR1 reads SGDLS; CDR2 reads YYNGEE. The ends were cut back, 1 base at V and 3 bases at J, with 11 bases in the middle.

Sequenced sample: blood. The TCR originated in a woman in her 30s in good health. The chain carries TRBV9 and TRBJ2-7, with D possibly called TRBD1 or TRBD2 (7 bases each). CDR3 protein: CASSVTGEGYEQYF. In nucleotides, the CDR3 is TGTGCCAGCAGCGTAACAGGGGAGGGCTACGAGCAGTACTTC.